The 27 T cell receptor beta chains listed next were all sequenced from one sample in a study of T cells after posttransplantation cyclophosphamide. Sequencing used immunoSEQ multiplex PCR; TCRdb keeps in-frame clones, though not all of them. Recorded here are around 34,000 clones, none singletons. Sequencing was performed on PBMCs. The source is a man in his forties or fifties in good health, CMV-negative, and a related stem cell transplant donor.

This clone showed up many times. This chain connects TRBV18 to TRBJ1-3, with D possibly TRBD1 on 6 matching bases. V was trimmed by 0 bases and J by 5 bases, leaving 8 bases between them. The CDR3 is made up of 14 amino acids. CDR1 is KGHSH and CDR2 is LQKENI in the germline V gene. The DNA for the CDR3 is TGTGCCAGCTCACCACCGGGACATCGAAACACCATATATTTT. Its protein product is CASSPPGHRNTIYF.

This clone has ten or more counts. The rearrangement joins TRBV5-1 to TRBJ2-2, with D possibly matching TRBD2 (5 bases). The CDR3 loop spans 15 amino acids. Trimming removed 0 bases from V and 8 bases from J, with 14 bases in between. From germline, CDR1 is SGHRS and CDR2 YFSETQ. The CDR3 is CASSLADRGVGELFF. CDR3 DNA sequence: TGCGCCAGCAGCTTGGCCGACCGGGGAGTTGGGGAGCTGTTTTTT.

Ten or more counts support this clone. The chain joins TRBV5-1 to TRBJ2-1, with TRBD2 matching over 9 bases. Germline V gene data show CDR1 as SGHRS and CDR2 as YFSETQ. The length of the CDR3 is 16 residues. Losses at the gene ends were 5 bases for V and 9 bases for J; bases not matched to a gene: 15. CDR3 loop: CASSSPSAGGRPEQFF. As DNA, the CDR3 is TGCGCCAGCAGTAGCCCCTCGGCGGGAGGGCGTCCTGAGCAGTTCTTC.

This clone has ten or more counts. Its ends do not fully match the called genes, so a read error is possible. The CDR3 reads CASREGQGTGELFF. The CDR3 nucleotides are TGTGCCAGCAGGGAAGGACAGGGGACGGGGGAGCTGTTTTTT. This chain links TRBV6-1 with TRBJ2-2, with 9 bases identical to TRBD1. The CDR3 is 14 residues long. Germline CDR1 is MNHNS and CDR2 is SASEGT.

This clone was counted at least ten times. The J gene is TRBJ2-7, the V gene TRBV7-9; 7 nucleotides agree with TRBD1. J lost 0 bases, V lost 3 bases, and 8 bases had no gene match. The CDR3 is 16 residues long. Germline CDR1 and CDR2: SEHNR and FQNEAQ (reference sequence). CDR3 bases: TGTGCCAGCAGCTTTATTCGGGACAGCCACTCCTACGAGCAGTACTTC. It is translated as CASSFIRDSHSYEQYF.

This clone occurred many times. The V and J genes are TRBV2 and TRBJ1-5; no clear D. This CDR3 has 12 residues. Germline assignment: CDR1 SNHLY and CDR2 FYNNEI. The V end was cut by 6 bases, the J end by 0 bases, with 3 bases between. CDR3 DNA sequence: TGTGCCAGCAGGTATAGCAATCAGCCCCAGCATTTT. Translation gives CASRYSNQPQHF.

This clone was counted ten times or more. The chain carries TRBV11-2 and TRBJ1-1; D is uncertain. Trimming shortened V by 5 bases and J by 2 bases, and 9 bases separated the two germline ends. CDR3 size: 13 residues. CDR1 is SGHAT and CDR2 is FQNNGV in the germline V gene. CDR3 sequence reads: CASSPYLNTEAFF. For the CDR3, the DNA is TGTGCCAGCAGCCCTTATCTTAACACTGAAGCTTTCTTT.

This clone was observed many times. The V call is TRBV9, the J call TRBJ1-3; D call uncertain. The germline V gene has CDR1 SGDLS and CDR2 YYNGEE. The CDR3 sequence is 16 residues long. Trimming took 4 bases from V and 4 from J, leaving 18 bases between them. The CDR3 region is CASSLRRVPEGNTIYF. For the CDR3, the DNA is TGTGCCAGCAGCCTAAGGAGGGTCCCTGAGGGAAACACCATATATTTT.

This clone was counted a few times. This chain joins TRBV13 and TRBJ2-3, with TRBD2 as a possible D gene (6 bases). The CDR3 consists of 14 residues. Between the trimmed V and J ends, which lost 6 bases and 4 bases, there was a span of 14 bases. Germline CDR1 is PRHDT and CDR2 is FYEKMQ (reference sequence). The CDR3 region is CASRPVGGPDTQYF. In nucleotides, the CDR3 is TGTGCCAGCAGGCCTGTGGGGGGTCCAGATACGCAGTATTTT.

There are many counts of this clone. The chain combines TRBV5-1 with TRBJ2-5; D might be TRBD2 (6 bases). V lost 4 bases and J 5 bases, leaving 12 bases between the germline ends. CDR1 is SGHRS, CDR2 YFSETQ, per germline. The CDR3 sequence is 13 residues long. CDR3 protein: CASSPGSGETQYF. DNA of the CDR3: TGCGCCAGCAGCCCCGGGAGCGGGGAGACCCAGTACTTC.

This clone was recorded at least ten times. V is TRBV6-1 and J is TRBJ1-3; D gene ambiguous. The CDR3 is 15 residues long. V shed 1 base and J shed 0 bases, with 7 bases lying between them. The germline gives CDR1 MNHNS, CDR2 SASEGT. This CDR3 is CASSEGLNSGNTIYF. The CDR3 coding sequence is TGTGCCAGCAGTGAAGGACTTAACTCTGGAAACACCATATATTTT.

This clone was seen ten or more times. This chain uses TRBV4-3 with TRBJ2-5; 9 nucleotides line up with TRBD1. The CDR3 runs 15 residues. V was clipped by 3 bases and J by 2 bases; unmatched bases: 4. CDR1 and CDR2 from the germline V gene are LGHNA and YSLEER. CDR3 loop: CASSQGTGTQETQYF. The CDR3 bases are TGCGCCAGCAGCCAGGGGACAGGGACACAAGAGACCCAGTACTTC.

The chain joins TRBV15 to TRBJ2-5; D gene ambiguous. Deletions cut 0 bases from V and 0 bases from J, with 5 bases between. The CDR3 spans 14 residues. The germline V gene encodes CDR1 LNHNV and CDR2 YYDKDF (reference sequence). Written as DNA, the CDR3 is TGTGCCACCAGCAGAGATCTCGACCAAGAGACCCAGTACTTC. It specifies CATSRDLDQETQYF.

This clone was seen ten or more times. V is TRBV10-3 and J is TRBJ1-2; 8 positions agree with TRBD1. The CDR3 runs to 15 residues. Germline V gives CDR1 ENHRY, CDR2 SYGVKD. After removal of 2 bases from V and 8 bases from J, the junction contained 10 bases not matched to a gene. The CDR3 region has the DNA TGTGCCATCAGTGAGCGGGACAGGTCTAATCGCGGCTACACCTTC. Protein product: CAISERDRSNRGYTF.

This clone has ten or more counts. V gene TRBV19 combines with J gene TRBJ1-2; 8 nucleotides line up with TRBD1. Trimming cost V 5 bases and J 8 bases; bases outside gene matches: 13. Per the germline V gene, CDR1 is LNHDA and CDR2 is SQIVND (reference sequence). This CDR3 is built from 15 residues. CDR3 sequence: CASSETGQGLGGYTF. The DNA of the CDR3 is TGTGCCAGTAGTGAGACTGGACAGGGCTTGGGAGGCTACACCTTC.

This clone came up many times. The V gene is TRBV19, the J gene TRBJ2-7; possibly TRBD2 for D (5 bases). V lost 3 bases, J lost 0 bases, and 9 bases lay in between. The CDR3 length is 14 residues. Germline values: CDR1 LNHDA, CDR2 SQIVND (reference sequence). The CDR3 sequence: CASSMWAGSYEQYF. DNA of the CDR3: TGTGCCAGTAGTATGTGGGCGGGCTCCTACGAGCAGTACTTC.

In this sample, this clone turned up many times. This rearrangement joins TRBV27 to TRBJ2-7; tentatively, D is TRBD2 (5 bases). V shed 0 bases and J shed 0 bases, with 12 bases lying between them. CDR3 size: 16 residues. Germline lookup yields CDR1 MNHEY and CDR2 SMNVEV (reference sequence). The CDR3 DNA reads as TGTGCCAGCAGTTTATCATTAGCGTCGAGCTCCTACGAGCAGTACTTC. Residues: CASSLSLASSSYEQYF.

The sample holds many counts of this clone. The genes are TRBV7-3 and TRBJ2-1; D possibly corresponds to TRBD1 (5 bases). This CDR3 comprises 11 residues. Germline V lookup: CDR1 SGHTA, CDR2 FQGTGA. The V end lost 5 bases, the J end lost 14 bases, and 13 bases lay between the germline ends. The CDR3 DNA reads as TGTGCCAGCAGCCTGGGGCAGGATAAGTTCTTC. It translates to CASSLGQDKFF.

The table lists this clone with many counts. The chain carries TRBV27 and TRBJ2-7; TRBD1 is a possible D gene (6 bases). Germline CDR1 reads MNHEY; CDR2 reads SMNVEV (reference sequence). The CDR3 length is 16 residues. Trimming shortened V by 6 bases and J by 1 base, and 19 bases separated the two germline ends. CDR3 loop: CASSRRGGSLSYEQYF. In nucleotides, the CDR3 is TGTGCCAGCAGCCGACGTGGGGGCAGTTTATCCTACGAGCAGTACTTC.

This clone was picked up many times. The chain links TRBV19 to TRBJ2-7; 8 bases fit TRBD1. The germline gives CDR1 LNHDA, CDR2 SQIVND (reference sequence). J gave up 2 bases and V 4 bases, and 10 bases lay outside the gene matches. The CDR3 runs 16 residues. CDR3 coding DNA: TGTGCCAGTAGTAGGCTACAAGGACAGGGACCCTACGAGCAGTACTTC. The encoded protein is CASSRLQGQGPYEQYF.

The chain combines TRBV10-3 with TRBJ1-2, with 8 bases matching TRBD1. The CDR3 covers 14 residues. V shed 6 bases and J 1 base; nucleotides not matched to a gene: 4. The germline V gene has CDR1 ENHRY and CDR2 SYGVKD. The CDR3 loop reads CAIRGQESNYGYTF. Written as DNA, the CDR3 is TGTGCCATCAGGGGACAGGAAAGTAACTATGGCTACACCTTC.

This clone occurred many times. This sequence joins TRBV6-5 and TRBJ2-7; TRBD2 matches at 13 bases. V trimming: 4 bases; J trimming: 0 bases; junction bases outside the gene matches: 0. Germline V gene lookup returns CDR1 MNHEY and CDR2 SVGAGI. This CDR3 is 15 amino acids long. The CDR3 DNA is TGTGCCAGCAGTTGGACTAGCGGGAGCTCCTACGAGCAGTACTTC. Translated, it gives CASSWTSGSSYEQYF.

This clone was seen many times. This chain uses TRBV7-2 with TRBJ1-1; D is ambiguous. Trimming removed 5 bases at V and 4 bases at J, with 14 bases between. Germline CDR1 SGHTA, CDR2 FQGNSA. This CDR3 comprises 14 residues. The chain's CDR3 is CASSPLVRVTEAFF. As DNA, the CDR3 is TGTGCCAGCAGCCCCCTAGTCCGGGTCACTGAAGCTTTCTTT.

This clone has at least ten counts. This CDR3 reads CATVPGLGSPLHF. The CDR3 DNA is TGTGCCACCGTGCCAGGGTTAGGTTCACCCCTCCACTTT. The chain joins TRBV19 to TRBJ1-6; possible D gene TRBD1, 5 bases. Germline V gene lookup returns CDR1 LNHDA and CDR2 SQIVND (reference sequence). This CDR3 is 13 amino acids long. V lost 10 bases and J lost 9, with 16 bases in between. Full variable domain (outside the CDR3, taken from reference TRBV19 and TRBJ1-6): DGGITQSPKYLFRKEGQNVTLSCEQNLNHDAMYWYRQDPGQGLRLIYYSQIVNDFQKGDIAEGYSVSREKKESFPLTVTSAQKNPTAFYLCATVPGLGSPLHFGNGTRLTVT.

This clone has at least ten counts. The chain links TRBV5-1 to TRBJ1-2; the D is unclear. Germline V gene sequence: CDR1 SGHRS, CDR2 YFSETQ. Trimming pared 5 bases from V and 6 bases from J, leaving 14 bases between. This CDR3 region has 13 residues. CDR3: CASRDGGSDGYTF. The CDR3 bases are TGCGCCAGCAGAGACGGAGGCTCGGATGGCTACACCTTC.

In this sample, this clone turned up many times. This chain links TRBV18 with TRBJ2-5; 7 bases match TRBD1. The J segment lost 5 bases and the V segment lost 3 bases, leaving 9 bases of the junction unmatched. The CDR3 length is 15 residues. Germline-derived CDR1 and CDR2 are KGHSH and LQKENI. CDR3 residues: CASSPPGTVIETQYF. The DNA for the CDR3 is TGTGCCAGCTCACCCCCCGGGACAGTAATCGAGACCCAGTACTTC.

This clone was seen more than once but under ten times. This chain joins TRBV29-1 and TRBJ2-5, with D unclear. V was cut by 7 bases and J by 0 bases, with 9 bases left in between. The germline gives CDR1 SQVTM, CDR2 ANQGSEA. This CDR3 spans 12 amino acids. DNA of the CDR3: TGCAGCGCCGCAGGAAACCAAGAGACCCAGTACTTC. Amino acids: CSAAGNQETQYF.